This T cell receptor (beta chain) stems from a study of shared clonotypes between healthy human individuals. Cells designated naive CD8 were CD45RO-negative and were positively selected for CCR7, with terminally differentiated effector memory CD45RA+ cells excluded. Each donor was a Caucasian adult residing in Nashville, Tennessee. Several immunoSEQ 96-well plates shared each subset's DNA, each plate a replicate. Original data processing: ImmunoSEQ only sent back junction sequences with no quality scores, so filtering was done differently. Profiled with immunoSEQ multiplex PCR; TCRdb holds only in-frame clones, not every one. The V and J calls and clone size are taken from that table; D and trimming were inferred from the DNA. This sample carries roughly 1,800,000 clones, roughly 94% of them seen once, and the ten largest clones take 0.95% to 1.5%. This TCR derives from a man aged 18 to 29 in good health. The material sequenced was naive CD8+ T cells sorted from blood.

The CDR3: CASSVAGAGGETQYF. CDR3 coding DNA: TGTGCCAGCAGCGTAGCTGGGGCAGGGGGAGAGACCCAGTACTTC. This chain links TRBV9 with TRBJ2-5, with 7 positions matching TRBD1. The germline V gene encodes CDR1 SGDLS and CDR2 YYNGEE. The V gene end was trimmed by 0 bases and the J gene end by 4 bases; junction bases not matched to a gene: 6. This CDR3 has 15 amino acids.